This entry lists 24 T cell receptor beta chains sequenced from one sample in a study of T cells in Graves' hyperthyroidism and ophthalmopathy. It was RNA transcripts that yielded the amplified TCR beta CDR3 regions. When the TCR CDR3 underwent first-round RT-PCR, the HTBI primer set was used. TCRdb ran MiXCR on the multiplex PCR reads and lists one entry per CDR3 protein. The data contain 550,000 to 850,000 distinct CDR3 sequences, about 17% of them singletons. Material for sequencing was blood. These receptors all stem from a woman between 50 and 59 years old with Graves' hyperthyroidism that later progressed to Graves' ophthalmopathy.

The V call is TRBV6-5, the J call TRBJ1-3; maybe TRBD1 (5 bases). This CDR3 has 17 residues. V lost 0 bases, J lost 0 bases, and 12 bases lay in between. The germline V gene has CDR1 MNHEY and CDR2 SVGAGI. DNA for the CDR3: TGTGCCAGCAGTTACTCGCGACAGATCCGCTCTGGAAACACCATATATTTT. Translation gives CASSYSRQIRSGNTIYF.

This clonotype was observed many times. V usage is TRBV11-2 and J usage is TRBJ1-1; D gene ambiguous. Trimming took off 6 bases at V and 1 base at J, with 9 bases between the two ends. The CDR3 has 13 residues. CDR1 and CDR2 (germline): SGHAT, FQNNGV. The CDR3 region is CASSLTQNTEAFF. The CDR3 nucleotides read TGTGCCAGCAGTTTAACACAGAACACTGAAGCTTTCTTT.

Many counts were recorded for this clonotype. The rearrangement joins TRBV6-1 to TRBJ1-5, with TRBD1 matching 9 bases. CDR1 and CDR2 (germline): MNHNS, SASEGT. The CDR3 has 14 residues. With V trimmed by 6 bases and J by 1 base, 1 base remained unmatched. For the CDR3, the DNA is TGTGCCAGCAGGACAGGGGGAAGCAATCAGCCCCAGCATTTT. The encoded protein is CASRTGGSNQPQHF.

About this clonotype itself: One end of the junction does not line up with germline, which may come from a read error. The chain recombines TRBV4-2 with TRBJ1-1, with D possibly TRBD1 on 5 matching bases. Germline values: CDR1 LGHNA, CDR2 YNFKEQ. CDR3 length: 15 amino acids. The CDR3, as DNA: TGTGCCAGCAGCCAAGGGACATACATGAACACTAAAGCTTTCTTT. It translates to CASSQGTYMNTKAFF.

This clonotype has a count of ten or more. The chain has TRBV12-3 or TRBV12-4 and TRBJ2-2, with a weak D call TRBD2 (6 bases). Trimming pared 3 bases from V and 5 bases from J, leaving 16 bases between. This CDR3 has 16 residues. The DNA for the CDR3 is TGTGCCAGCAGTTTCCTATGGGGCGCGGGGACCGGGGAGCTGTTTTTT. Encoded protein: CASSFLWGAGTGELFF.

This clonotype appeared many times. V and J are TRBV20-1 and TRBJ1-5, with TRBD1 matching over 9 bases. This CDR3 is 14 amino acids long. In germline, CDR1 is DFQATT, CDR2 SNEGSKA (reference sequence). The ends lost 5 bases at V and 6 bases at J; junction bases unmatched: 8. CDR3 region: CSARTGGEGQPQHF. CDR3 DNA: TGCAGTGCTCGCACAGGGGGCGAAGGTCAGCCCCAGCATTTT.

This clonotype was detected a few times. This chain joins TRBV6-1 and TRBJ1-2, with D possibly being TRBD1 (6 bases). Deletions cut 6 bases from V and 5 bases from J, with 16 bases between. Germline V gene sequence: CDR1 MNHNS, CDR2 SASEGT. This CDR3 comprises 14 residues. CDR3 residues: CASSRTTGPYGYTF. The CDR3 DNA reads TGTGCCAGCAGCCGGACAACAGGGCCGTATGGCTACACCTTC.

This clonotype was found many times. CDR3 loop: CASERPTTDTEAFF. The CDR3 DNA is TGTGCCAGCGAAAGGCCGACAACCGATACTGAAGCTTTCTTT. J is TRBJ1-1 and V is TRBV6-1; D is undetermined. This CDR3 is built from 14 residues. CDR1 is MNHNS and CDR2 is SASEGT in the germline V gene. V was cut by 8 bases and J by 5 bases, with 18 bases left in between.

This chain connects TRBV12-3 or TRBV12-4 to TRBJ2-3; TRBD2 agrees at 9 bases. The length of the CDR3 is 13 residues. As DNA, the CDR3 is TGTGCACTCGGCGGGGGGGGCACAGATACGCAGTATTTT. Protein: CALGGGGTDTQYF.

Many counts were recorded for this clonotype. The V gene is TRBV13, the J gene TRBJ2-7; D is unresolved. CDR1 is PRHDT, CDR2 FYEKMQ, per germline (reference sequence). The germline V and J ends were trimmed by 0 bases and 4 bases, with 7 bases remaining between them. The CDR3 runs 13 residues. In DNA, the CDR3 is TGTGCCAGCAGCTTAGGAGGTCGGTACGAGCAGTACTTC. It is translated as CASSLGGRYEQYF.

The CDR3 protein is CASSIRRGGIQETQYF. CDR3 in DNA: TGTGCCAGTAGTATCCGCCGCGGGGGGATTCAAGAGACCCAGTACTTC. The V gene is TRBV19, the J gene TRBJ2-5; 8 bases agree with TRBD2. With 3 bases clipped from V and 2 bases from J, the junction kept 8 bases outside the gene matches. Germline V lookup: CDR1 LNHDA, CDR2 SQIVND (reference sequence). The CDR3 covers 16 residues.

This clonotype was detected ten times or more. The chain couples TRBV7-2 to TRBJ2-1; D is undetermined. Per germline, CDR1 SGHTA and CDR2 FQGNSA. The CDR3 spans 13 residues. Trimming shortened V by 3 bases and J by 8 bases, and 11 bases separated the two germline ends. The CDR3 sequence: CASSFTPGYEQFF. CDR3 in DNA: TGTGCCAGCAGCTTCACCCCCGGCTATGAGCAGTTCTTC.

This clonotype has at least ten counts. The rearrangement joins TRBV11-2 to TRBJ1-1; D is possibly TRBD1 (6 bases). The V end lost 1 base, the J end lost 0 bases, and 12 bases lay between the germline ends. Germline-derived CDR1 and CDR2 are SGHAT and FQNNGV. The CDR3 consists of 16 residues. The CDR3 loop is CASSLAGTHLNTEAFF. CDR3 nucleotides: TGTGCCAGCAGCTTAGCAGGGACACACCTGAACACTGAAGCTTTCTTT.

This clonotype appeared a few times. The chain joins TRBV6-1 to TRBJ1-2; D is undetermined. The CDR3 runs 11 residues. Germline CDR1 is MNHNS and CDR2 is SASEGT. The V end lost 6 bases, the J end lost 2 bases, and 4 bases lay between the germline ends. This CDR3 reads CASRKNYGYTF. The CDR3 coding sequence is TGTGCCAGCAGGAAGAACTATGGCTACACCTTC.

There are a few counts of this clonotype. CDR3 nucleotide sequence: TGCGCCAGCAGCCAGGAAGCCGGGACAGGGATATCGCCCCTCCACTTT. Its translation: CASSQEAGTGISPLHF. The chain combines TRBV4-1 with TRBJ1-6; 9 nucleotides align to TRBD1. The CDR3 contains 16 residues. Per the germline V gene, CDR1 is MGHRA and CDR2 is YSYEKL. The trim removed 3 bases at V and 13 bases at J, leaving 13 bases unmatched.

The chain's CDR3 is CSVEGQGHGYTF. Here the CDR3 DNA reads TGCAGCGTTGAAGGTCAGGGCCATGGCTACACCTTC. The chain has TRBV29-1 and TRBJ1-2; weak D call: TRBD1 (5 bases). Germline CDR1 reads SQVTM; CDR2 reads ANQGSEA. The CDR3 has 12 residues. V gave up 1 base and J gave up 6 bases, with 9 bases separating them.

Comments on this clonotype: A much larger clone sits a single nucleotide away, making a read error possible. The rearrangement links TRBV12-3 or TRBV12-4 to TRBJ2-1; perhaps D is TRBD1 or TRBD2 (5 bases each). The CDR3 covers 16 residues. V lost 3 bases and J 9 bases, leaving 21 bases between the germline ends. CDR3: CASSLLGTPRGGEQFF. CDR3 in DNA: TGTGCCAGCAGTTTGCTAGGGACGCCGAGAGGTGGTGAGCAGTTCTTC.

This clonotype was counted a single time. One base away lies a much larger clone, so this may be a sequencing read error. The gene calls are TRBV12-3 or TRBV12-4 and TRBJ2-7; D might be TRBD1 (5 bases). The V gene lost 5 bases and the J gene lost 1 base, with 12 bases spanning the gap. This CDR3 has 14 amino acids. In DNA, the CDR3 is TGTGCCAGCAGTCAGCAGGCAGGGTCCTACGAGCAGTACTTC. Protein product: CASSQQAGSYEQYF.

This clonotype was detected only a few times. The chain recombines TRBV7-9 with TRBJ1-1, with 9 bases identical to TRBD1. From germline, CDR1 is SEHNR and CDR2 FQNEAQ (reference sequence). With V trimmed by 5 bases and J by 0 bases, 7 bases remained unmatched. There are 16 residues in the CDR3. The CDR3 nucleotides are TGTGCCAGCAGCCTACGGACAGGGGACTTGAACACTGAAGCTTTCTTT. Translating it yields CASSLRTGDLNTEAFF.

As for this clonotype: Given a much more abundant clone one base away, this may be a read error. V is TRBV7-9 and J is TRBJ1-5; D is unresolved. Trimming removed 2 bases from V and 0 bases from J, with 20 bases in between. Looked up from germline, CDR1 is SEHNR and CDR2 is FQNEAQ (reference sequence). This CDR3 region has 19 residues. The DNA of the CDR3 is TGTGCCAGCAGCTTACCAGGTTCGGGCACAATCAATAGCAATCAGCCCCAGCATTTT. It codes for CASSLPGSGTINSNQPQHF.

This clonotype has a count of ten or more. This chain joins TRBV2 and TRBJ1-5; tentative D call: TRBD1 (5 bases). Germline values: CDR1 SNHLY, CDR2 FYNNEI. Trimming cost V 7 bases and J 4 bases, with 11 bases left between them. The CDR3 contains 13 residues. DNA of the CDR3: TGTGCCAGCATGGGACGGTCAAATCAGCCCCAGCATTTT. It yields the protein CASMGRSNQPQHF.

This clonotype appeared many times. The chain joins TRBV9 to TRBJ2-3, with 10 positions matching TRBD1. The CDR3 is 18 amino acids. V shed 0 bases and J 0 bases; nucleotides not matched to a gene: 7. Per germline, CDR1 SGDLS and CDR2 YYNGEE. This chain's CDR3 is CASSVVGTGASSTDTQYF. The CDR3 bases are TGTGCCAGCAGCGTAGTGGGGACAGGGGCCTCTAGCACAGATACGCAGTATTTT.

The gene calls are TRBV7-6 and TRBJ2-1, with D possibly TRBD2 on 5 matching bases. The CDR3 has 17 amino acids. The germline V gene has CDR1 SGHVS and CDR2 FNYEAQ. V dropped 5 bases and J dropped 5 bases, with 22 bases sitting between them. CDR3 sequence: CASSPGSYLPLHNEQFF. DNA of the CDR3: TGTGCCAGCAGCCCGGGAAGTTACCTGCCTCTTCACAATGAGCAGTTCTTC.

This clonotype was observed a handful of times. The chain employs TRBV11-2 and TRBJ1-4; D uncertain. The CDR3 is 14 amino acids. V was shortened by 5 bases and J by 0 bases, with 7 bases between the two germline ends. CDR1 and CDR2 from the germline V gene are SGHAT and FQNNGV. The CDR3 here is CASSPLTTNEKLFF. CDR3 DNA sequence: TGTGCCAGCAGCCCATTAACAACTAATGAAAAACTGTTTTTT.